These 27 T cell receptor beta chains were all obtained from the same sample, sequenced in a study of T cell responses to AZD1222 COVID-19 vaccine (dated by TCRdb to the early 2020s). Libraries were constructed by the immunoSEQ multiplex PCR assay. TCRdb holds this immuneACCESS table with in-frame rearrangements only. Some clones are missing; in checked studies, unresolved V genes explain under half, and the rest has no known cause. This sample holds approximately 140,000 clones; 93% were observed only once. The top ten clones comprise about 5% of the sample. Read against the paper, the sample's time point label means: baseline before first vaccination. Sequenced here: peripheral blood, sampled on day 0 of AZD1222 vaccination. All receptors derive from an adult in good health.

The chain links TRBV3-1 (or the pseudogene TRBV3-2) to TRBJ1-3; 7 nucleotides match TRBD1. V lost 0 bases, J lost 4 bases, and 3 bases stayed unmatched. Germline-derived CDR1 and CDR2 are LGHDT and YNNKEL (reference sequence). This CDR3 spans 15 amino acids. CDR3 DNA sequence: TGTGCCAGCAGCCAAGAGACAGGGAGGGGAAACACCATATATTTT. It codes for CASSQETGRGNTIYF.

The chain combines TRBV5-6 with TRBJ2-7, with 8 positions matching TRBD1. Unmatched junction bases numbered 12, after V lost 4 bases and J lost 3 bases. Per germline, CDR1 SGHDT and CDR2 YYEEEE. This CDR3 region has 16 residues. CDR3 in DNA: TGTGCCAGCAGCGGCGCTGGACAGGGTAAAAACTACGAGCAGTACTTC. Amino acids: CASSGAGQGKNYEQYF.

J is TRBJ1-1 and V is TRBV19; possibly TRBD1 for D (5 bases). This CDR3 is 15 amino acids long. Germline V gives CDR1 LNHDA, CDR2 SQIVND (reference sequence). V lost 3 bases to trimming and J lost 2 bases, with 13 bases between them. CDR3 DNA sequence: TGTGCCAGTAGTATTTCCGGGACGGGAAACACTGAAGCTTTCTTT. Its protein product is CASSISGTGNTEAFF.

The chain couples TRBV11-2 to TRBJ2-7; D not certain. The germline gives CDR1 SGHAT, CDR2 FQNNGV. The CDR3 has 15 amino acids. Trimming took 0 bases from V and 11 from J, leaving 20 bases between them. The CDR3 sequence is CASSLEAMRVEEKYF. The CDR3 DNA is TGTGCCAGCAGCTTAGAAGCAATGAGAGTTGAGGAGAAGTACTTC.

The rearrangement uses TRBV5-1 and TRBJ1-1, with unresolved D. Trimming left V 1 base short and J 7 bases short, with 20 bases between. Germline CDR1 and CDR2: SGHRS and YFSETQ. This CDR3 comprises 16 residues. Here the CDR3 DNA reads TGCGCCAGCAGCTTGCGAGGGTATGAACTACCTAGTGAAGCTTTCTTT. Translation gives CASSLRGYELPSEAFF.

The chain has TRBV6-2 or TRBV6-3 and TRBJ1-4; no reliable D call. The CDR3 extends over 13 amino acids. Per germline, CDR1 MNHEY and CDR2 SVGEGT. V was trimmed by 2 bases and J by 6 bases, leaving 7 bases between them. In DNA, the CDR3 is TGTGCCAGCAGTTACGGAAACCATGAAAAACTGTTTTTT. As protein: CASSYGNHEKLFF.

This chain links TRBV19 with TRBJ1-1; the D gene is possibly TRBD1 (5 bases). V lost 6 bases and J 6 bases, leaving 14 bases between the germline ends. The CDR3 totals 13 residues. The V gene's germline CDR1 is LNHDA and CDR2 SQIVND (reference sequence). The CDR3 loop reads CASSLKAGAEAFF. Here the CDR3 DNA reads TGTGCCAGTAGCCTCAAGGCGGGGGCTGAAGCTTTCTTT.

The chain combines TRBV6-6 with TRBJ1-2, with a tentative D call TRBD1 (6 bases). The CDR3 covers 14 residues. Germline loops: CDR1 MNHNY, CDR2 SVGAGI (reference sequence). V was shortened by 2 bases and J by 5 bases, with 12 bases between the two germline ends. CDR3 DNA sequence: TGTGCCAGCAGTTACCAAGGACAGCCATATGGCTACACCTTC. Translated: CASSYQGQPYGYTF.

CDR3 amino acids: CASSLGPTTGELFF. Written as DNA, the CDR3 is TGCGCCAGCAGCTTGGGACCAACCACCGGGGAGCTGTTTTTT. The rearrangement links TRBV5-1 to TRBJ2-2; D unresolved. Trimming removed 0 bases at V and 4 bases at J, with 7 bases between. Germline V gene data show CDR1 as SGHRS and CDR2 as YFSETQ. This CDR3 comprises 14 residues.

This clone has a handful of counts. The chain combines TRBV30 with TRBJ2-7, with D uncertain. The germline gives CDR1 GTSNPN, CDR2 SVGIG (reference sequence). Trimming shortened V by 2 bases and J by 3 bases, and 11 bases separated the two germline ends. CDR3 length equals 13 residues. CDR3 residues: CAWSSRWDYEQYF. DNA of the CDR3: TGTGCCTGGAGTTCTAGGTGGGACTACGAGCAGTACTTC.

The V and J genes are TRBV27 and TRBJ1-1, with D maybe TRBD1 (5 bases). The CDR3 has 13 residues. From germline, CDR1 is MNHEY and CDR2 SMNVEV (reference sequence). Deletions cut 8 bases from V and 1 base from J, with 11 bases between. The DNA of the CDR3 is TGTGCCAGCGGGACGGGAGAGAACACTGAAGCTTTCTTT. This sequence encodes CASGTGENTEAFF.

The chain recombines TRBV20-1 with TRBJ1-2; D possibly corresponds to TRBD1 (6 bases). V lost 4 bases and J lost 7, with 10 bases in between. The CDR3 loop spans 11 amino acids. Germline-derived CDR1 and CDR2 are DFQATT and SNEGSKA (reference sequence). CDR3 bases: TGCAGTGCTAAAGACAGGTTTGGCTACACCTTC. Encoded protein: CSAKDRFGYTF.

The chain employs TRBV7-2 and TRBJ2-5; D tentatively reads TRBD1 or TRBD2 (5 bases each). V shed 5 bases and J shed 1 base, with 11 bases lying between them. The V gene's germline CDR1 is SGHTA and CDR2 FQGNSA. The CDR3 consists of 14 residues. The CDR3: CASSPGPIQETQYF. CDR3 coding DNA: TGTGCCAGCAGCCCGGGGCCAATCCAAGAGACCCAGTACTTC.

This chain uses TRBV5-1 with TRBJ2-7; maybe TRBD1 (7 bases). With 5 bases removed from V and 2 bases from J, the gap between germline ends came to 17 bases. The CDR3 covers 15 residues. Germline V gene data show CDR1 as SGHRS and CDR2 as YFSETQ. CDR3 in amino acids: CASRSQEGAPYEQYF. Written as DNA, the CDR3 is TGCGCCAGCAGAAGTCAGGAGGGGGCGCCCTACGAGCAGTACTTC.

The J gene is TRBJ1-2, the V gene TRBV29-1; no clear D gene. V lost 5 bases and J 14 bases, leaving 15 bases between the germline ends. Germline assignment: CDR1 SQVTM and CDR2 ANQGSEA. This CDR3 is 10 amino acids long. The CDR3 nucleotides are TGCAGCGTTTATCCGGTTCGGCAGACCTTC. Translating gives CSVYPVRQTF.

The chain combines TRBV11-2 with TRBJ1-6; a weak D match, TRBD1 (6 bases). Germline CDR1 and CDR2: SGHAT and FQNNGV. The CDR3 is 19 amino acids. Trimming shortened V by 5 bases and J by 0 bases, and 20 bases separated the two germline ends. CDR3 sequence (DNA): TGTGCCAGCAGCGAGGAGGGTGGACAGCAGAGCTCCTATAATTCACCCCTCCACTTT. Its translation is CASSEEGGQQSSYNSPLHF.

The J gene is TRBJ1-4, the V gene TRBV4-2; D is unclear. Germline CDR1 LGHNA, CDR2 YNFKEQ. V was trimmed by 1 base and J by 5 bases, leaving 11 bases between them. The CDR3 contains 15 residues. CDR3 sequence reads: CASSQADPGNEKLFF. Here the CDR3 DNA reads TGTGCCAGCAGCCAAGCGGACCCCGGGAATGAAAAACTGTTTTTT.

The CDR3 spells CASSLGGWGSAARNEQYF. CDR3 DNA: TGTGCCAGCAGCTTAGGTGGTTGGGGGAGTGCGGCTCGCAACGAGCAGTACTTC. The chain recombines TRBV7-9 with TRBJ2-7, with D perhaps being TRBD1 or TRBD2 (5 bases each). CDR1 is SEHNR and CDR2 is FQNEAQ in the germline V gene (reference sequence). V was shortened by 1 base and J by 5 bases, with 24 bases between the two germline ends. The CDR3 has 18 residues. The complete variable domain, with remaining parts taken from reference TRBV7-9 and TRBJ2-7, reads DTGVSQNPRHKITKRGQNVTFRCDPISEHNRLYWYRQTLGQGPEFLTYFQNEAQLEKSRLLSDRFSAERPKGSFSTLEIQRTEQGDSAMYLCASSLGGWGSAARNEQYFGPGTRLTVT.

The chain carries TRBV6-5 and TRBJ2-7, with 7 bases aligning to TRBD1. Germline trimming cut 4 bases from V and 4 bases from J; bases unmatched to any gene: 7. This CDR3 contains 14 residues. Per the germline V gene, CDR1 is MNHEY and CDR2 is SVGAGI. The CDR3 sequence is CASSSQGGRYEQYF. For the CDR3, the DNA is TGTGCCAGCAGTTCCCAAGGGGGCCGGTACGAGCAGTACTTC.

This chain links TRBV5-1 with TRBJ1-3; D is unclear. V dropped 4 bases and J dropped 0 bases, with 14 bases sitting between them. The length of the CDR3 is 16 residues. Germline assignment: CDR1 SGHRS and CDR2 YFSETQ. The CDR3 loop reads CASSPIGLSSGNTIYF. CDR3 nucleotide sequence: TGCGCCAGCAGCCCCATAGGACTAAGCTCTGGAAACACCATATATTTT.

Here the CDR3 DNA reads TGCAGCGTTGAAGAGTCGGGAGGGAATCAGCCCCAGCATTTT. Protein product: CSVEESGGNQPQHF. The chain recombines TRBV29-1 with TRBJ1-5; D remains ambiguous. The CDR3 covers 14 residues. Trimming took 0 bases from V and 4 from J, leaving 10 bases between them. Germline V CDR1 and CDR2: SQVTM, ANQGSEA.

The chain recombines TRBV7-2 with TRBJ2-7; D is possibly TRBD2 (5 bases). The germline V gene has CDR1 SGHTA and CDR2 FQGNSA. V was cut by 1 base and J by 6 bases, with 13 bases left in between. This CDR3 contains 14 residues. CDR3 DNA: TGTGCCAGCAGCTTAGATACCAGAACTAGCGAGCAGTACTTC. Protein product: CASSLDTRTSEQYF. The full variable domain, rest sourced from reference TRBV7-2 and TRBJ2-7, is GAGVSQSPSNKVTEKGKDVELRCDPISGHTALYWYRQSLGQGLEFLIYFQGNSAPDKSGLPSDRFSAERTGGSVSTLTIQRTQQEDSAVYLCASSLDTRTSEQYFGPGTRLTVT.

This clone came up many times. The CDR3: CASSDGYSNQPQHF. The CDR3 region has the DNA TGTGCCAGCAGTGACGGGTATAGCAATCAGCCCCAGCATTTT. The chain joins TRBV6-2 or TRBV6-3 to TRBJ1-5; the D is unclear. Germline-derived CDR1 and CDR2 are MNHEY and SVGEGT. V dropped 5 bases and J dropped 0 bases, with 8 bases sitting between them. The CDR3 totals 14 residues.

The chain links TRBV28 to TRBJ2-7, with D unclear. V was shortened by 2 bases and J by 6 bases, with 5 bases between the two germline ends. The CDR3 is 11 residues long. Germline V gene lookup returns CDR1 MDHEN and CDR2 SYDVKM. CDR3 DNA: TGTGCCAGCAGTTTAACCCGCGAGCAGTACTTC. Protein product: CASSLTREQYF.

This clone was detected a few times. This sequence joins TRBV5-1 and TRBJ2-5, with D perhaps assigned TRBD1 or TRBD2 (5 bases each). V was trimmed by 3 bases and J by 1 base, leaving 13 bases between them. Germline CDR1 is SGHRS and CDR2 is YFSETQ. This CDR3 contains 15 residues. Here the CDR3 reads CASSSEGWVQETQYF. The CDR3 DNA reads as TGCGCCAGCAGCTCCGAGGGGTGGGTCCAAGAGACCCAGTACTTC.

The chain carries TRBV5-8 and TRBJ2-7; D remains ambiguous. Trimming stripped 2 bases from V and 6 bases from J, with 24 bases between. The CDR3 contains 17 residues. Germline CDR1 SGHTS, CDR2 YDEGEE. CDR3 in amino acids: CASSFLILVLGLCEQYF. In DNA, the CDR3 is TGTGCCAGCAGCTTTTTGATCCTGGTCCTGGGTTTATGCGAGCAGTACTTC.

The chain joins TRBV2 to TRBJ2-2; TRBD2 is a possible D gene (6 bases). CDR3 length: 14 residues. Germline V lookup: CDR1 SNHLY, CDR2 FYNNEI. V dropped 3 bases and J dropped 5 bases, with 10 bases sitting between them. CDR3 nucleotides: TGTGCCAGCAGTGAGGGGGGTTGGACCGGGGAGCTGTTTTTT. Its translation is CASSEGGWTGELFF.